This T cell receptor beta chain was found in a study of blood T cell repertoires in COVID-19. In the study overall: Acute and convalescent COVID-19 specimens originated in the United States, Italy and Spain.

As handled by the study authors: It was from reference gene primer amplification that nucleated cell counts were estimated. Profiled with immunoSEQ multiplex PCR; TCRdb holds only in-frame clones, not every one. V and J calls and clone size are given by that table; D and trimming were obtained from the DNA. Of fewer than 200,000 clones in the sample, around 74% were seen once. The CDR3 totals 15 residues. The germline V gene encodes CDR1 SNHLY and CDR2 FYNNEI. Losses at the gene ends were 4 bases for V and 6 bases for J; bases not matched to a gene: 9. Source material: peripheral blood. The sequence came from a woman at least 80 years old with acute or convalescent COVID-19. V and J are TRBV2 and TRBJ1-5; TRBD1 aligns across 7 bases. The CDR3 loop is CASSVGQVPSQPQHF. DNA for the CDR3: TGTGCCAGCAGTGTAGGACAGGTCCCTTCTCAGCCCCAGCATTTT.